This T cell receptor beta chain was profiled in a study of blood T cell repertoires in COVID-19. Study as a whole: The origin of the acute and convalescent COVID-19 samples was the United States, Italy and Spain. PBMCs, B-cell-depleted T cells, or T cells provided the cDNA or gDNA that made up the material.

CDR1 and CDR2 from the germline V gene are KGHSH and LQKENI. With V trimmed by 2 bases and J by 7 bases, 9 bases remained unmatched. There are 15 residues in the CDR3. Source study methods: Nucleated cell number was recorded as an estimate derived from reference gene primer amplification. Only in-frame clones appear in the TCRdb table, and some are missing; sequencing was by immunoSEQ multiplex PCR. V and J calls and clone size come straight from that table; D and trimming were deduced from the DNA. The sample yields tens of thousands of clones, 80% to 85% seen once. Sequenced: peripheral blood. The rearrangement joins TRBV18 to TRBJ1-2, with 8 bases aligning to TRBD1. The receptor was isolated from a human donor in a cohort sampled during active COVID-19. The CDR3 region has the DNA TGTGCCAGCTCACCAAGCGCCAGGGGGCTGTCTGGCTACACCTTC. This gives the protein CASSPSARGLSGYTF.